This T cell receptor (beta chain) was documented in a study of cytomegalovirus exposure and HLA in healthy donors. Healthy bone marrow donors made up the cohort. PCR involved 60 Vbeta and 13 Jbeta primers. Some clones are missing from TCRdb's copy, which holds only in-frame ones; the method was immunoSEQ multiplex PCR. The sample yields 90,000 to 150,000 clones, around 79% seen once. Germline CDR1 reads MNHEY; CDR2 reads SMNVEV (reference sequence). This CDR3 is built from 15 residues. The V and J ends lost 2 bases and 4 bases, in that order; junction bases with no gene match: 5. This receptor was obtained from a woman under 40 in good health and CMV-seropositive. This rearrangement joins TRBV27 to TRBJ2-7; TRBD1 aligns across 10 bases. Sample: PBMCs. The CDR3 DNA reads as TGTGCCAGCAGTTTAATTGGGACAGGGGCGTACGAGCAGTACTTC. As protein: CASSLIGTGAYEQYF.